A selection of T cell receptor beta chains follows, all from one sample in a study of cytomegalovirus exposure and HLA in healthy donors. Produced via immunoSEQ multiplex PCR; TCRdb's table is partial and in-frame only. The sample carries about 140,000 clones, 80% to 95% recorded once. Input material: PBMCs. Source of these receptors: a man aged 18 to 35 in good health and CMV-seronegative. Each CDR3 is given with its conserved first and last residue. D genes are given only for firm matches. A clone size is listed for some rows: how often the clone was seen (once, few, many), or a class if it is expanded.

cdr3_nt: TGTGCCTGGAGTTTTTGGACAGCGTGCACCGGGGAGCTGTTTTTT; cdr3_aa: CAWSFWTACTGELFF; clone_size: .; v_call: TRBV30; d_call: .; j_call: TRBJ2-2
cdr3_nt: TGTGCCAGCAGCTTTGGGAGCGGAAGCACAGATACGCAGTATTTT; cdr3_aa: CASSFGSGSTDTQYF; clone_size: .; v_call: TRBV5-4; d_call: .; j_call: TRBJ2-3
cdr3_nt: TGTGCCAGCAGCTTGTACAGGGGGGGAGGGTTTAGCGAGCAGTACTTC; cdr3_aa: CASSLYRGGGFSEQYF; clone_size: .; v_call: TRBV5-4; d_call: .; j_call: TRBJ2-7
cdr3_nt: TGTGCCAGCAGTTACAGCAGGGGCGCTGATGGCTACACCTTC; cdr3_aa: CASSYSRGADGYTF; clone_size: .; v_call: TRBV6-6; d_call: .; j_call: TRBJ1-2
cdr3_nt: TGCGCCAGCAGCCAAGCCATACAACCGGGACAGACCTACGAGCAGTACTTC; cdr3_aa: CASSQAIQPGQTYEQYF; clone_size: .; v_call: TRBV4-1; d_call: TRBD1; j_call: TRBJ2-7
cdr3_nt: TGTGCCAGCAGCTTCCGACAATCCTACAATGAGCAGTTCTTC; cdr3_aa: CASSFRQSYNEQFF; clone_size: .; v_call: TRBV13; d_call: .; j_call: TRBJ2-1
cdr3_nt: TGTGCCAGTAGTATTTCAGGGGGCAATTATGGCTACACCTTC; cdr3_aa: CASSISGGNYGYTF; clone_size: .; v_call: TRBV19; d_call: TRBD1; j_call: TRBJ1-2
cdr3_nt: TGTGCCAGCAGCCCGCGAGAGACCCAGTACTTC; cdr3_aa: CASSPRETQYF; clone_size: .; v_call: TRBV9; d_call: .; j_call: TRBJ2-5
cdr3_nt: TGTGCCAGCAGTGCTGAGCAGGGGGCCCCCTACACAGATACGCAGTATTTT; cdr3_aa: CASSAEQGAPYTDTQYF; clone_size: .; v_call: TRBV6-4; d_call: TRBD1; j_call: TRBJ2-3
cdr3_nt: TGTGCCAGCAGCCAAGTCCGGACCCAGTACTTC; cdr3_aa: CASSQVRTQYF; clone_size: few; v_call: TRBV14; d_call: .; j_call: TRBJ2-5
cdr3_nt: TGTGCCAGCAGTTTACGGTTCCCGGACAGGACCTACAATGAGCAGTTCTTC; cdr3_aa: CASSLRFPDRTYNEQFF; clone_size: .; v_call: TRBV27; d_call: TRBD1; j_call: TRBJ2-1
cdr3_nt: TGTGCCAGCAGTTTAGGGGCCCTCGATGGCTACACCTTC; cdr3_aa: CASSLGALDGYTF; clone_size: .; v_call: TRBV27; d_call: .; j_call: TRBJ1-2
cdr3_nt: TGTGCCAGCAGTGGTCGCGGGAGGGGGGCAGTGAACACCGGGGAGCTGTTTTTT; cdr3_aa: CASSGRGRGAVNTGELFF; clone_size: .; v_call: TRBV27; d_call: TRBD2; j_call: TRBJ2-2
cdr3_nt: TGCGCCAGCAGCTTGACCGGGGTAGATGGCGCTGAAGCTTTCTTT; cdr3_aa: CASSLTGVDGAEAFF; clone_size: .; v_call: TRBV5-1; d_call: .; j_call: TRBJ1-1
cdr3_nt: TGTGCCACTATTGGACTGTCCACAGATACGCAGTATTTT; cdr3_aa: CATIGLSTDTQYF; clone_size: .; v_call: TRBV25-1; d_call: .; j_call: TRBJ2-3
cdr3_nt: TGTGCCAGCAGTCGGGTTAGCGGGGGAATTGCACTCTACGAGCAGTACTTC; cdr3_aa: CASSRVSGGIALYEQYF; clone_size: .; v_call: TRBV5-5; d_call: TRBD2; j_call: TRBJ2-7
cdr3_nt: TGCGCCAGCAGCCAACTAGTGGAGGGATCCGGTGAAAAACTGTTTTTT; cdr3_aa: CASSQLVEGSGEKLFF; clone_size: .; v_call: TRBV5-1; d_call: .; j_call: TRBJ1-4
cdr3_nt: TGTACCATCAGTGAGTTTACTAGCAATGAGCAGTTCTTC; cdr3_aa: CTISEFTSNEQFF; clone_size: .; v_call: TRBV10-3; d_call: .; j_call: TRBJ2-1
cdr3_nt: TGCGCCAGCAGCCAACCCGATTCTGGCCCAACTAATGAAAAACTGTTTTTT; cdr3_aa: CASSQPDSGPTNEKLFF; clone_size: .; v_call: TRBV4-1; d_call: .; j_call: TRBJ1-4
cdr3_nt: TGTGCCAGCAGTTTGGCCGGGACTAGCTGGCCCAATGAGCAGTTCTTC; cdr3_aa: CASSLAGTSWPNEQFF; clone_size: .; v_call: TRBV27; d_call: TRBD2; j_call: TRBJ2-1
cdr3_nt: TGTGCCAGTAGTATTACAGGGGGTACCAACTATGGCTACACCTTC; cdr3_aa: CASSITGGTNYGYTF; clone_size: .; v_call: TRBV19; d_call: TRBD1; j_call: TRBJ1-2
cdr3_nt: TGTGCCAGCAGCCGAGGGACCCACACACAGGGGTCAACTAACTATGGCTACACCTTC; cdr3_aa: CASSRGTHTQGSTNYGYTF; clone_size: .; v_call: TRBV7-7; d_call: TRBD1; j_call: TRBJ1-2
cdr3_nt: TGTGCCAGCAGCTTGAACCGGGACAGCCCGAACTTC; cdr3_aa: CASSLNRDSPNF; clone_size: once; v_call: TRBV7-9; d_call: TRBD1; j_call: TRBJ2-5
cdr3_nt: TGTGCCAGCAGCTTGAGGCGGGGGGCCAACACAGATACGCAGTATTTT; cdr3_aa: CASSLRRGANTDTQYF; clone_size: .; v_call: TRBV5-6; d_call: TRBD2; j_call: TRBJ2-3
cdr3_nt: TGCGCCAGCAGCTTGACGACTAGCGGGGTTTACAATGAGCAGTTCTTC; cdr3_aa: CASSLTTSGVYNEQFF; clone_size: .; v_call: TRBV5-1; d_call: TRBD2; j_call: TRBJ2-1
cdr3_nt: TGTGCCAGCAGTGGTCAAGCCGATCAGCCCCAGCATTTT; cdr3_aa: CASSGQADQPQHF; clone_size: .; v_call: TRBV2; d_call: .; j_call: TRBJ1-5
cdr3_nt: TGTGCCAGCAGTTACTCCGGAGGGGGGGTTTTTGCCGAGCAGTACTTC; cdr3_aa: CASSYSGGGVFAEQYF; clone_size: .; v_call: TRBV6-5; d_call: .; j_call: TRBJ2-7
cdr3_nt: TGTGCCAGCAGTCCCCAGGGTAACTATGGCTACACCTTC; cdr3_aa: CASSPQGNYGYTF; clone_size: .; v_call: TRBV6-5; d_call: .; j_call: TRBJ1-2
cdr3_nt: TGTGCCAGCAGATCCCAGGGGGCAGCCAAAAACATTCAGTACTTC; cdr3_aa: CASRSQGAAKNIQYF; clone_size: .; v_call: TRBV2; d_call: TRBD1; j_call: TRBJ2-4
cdr3_nt: TGTGCCAGCAGCGGTCCGTCTGGGACAGGAGACGGCTACACCTTC; cdr3_aa: CASSGPSGTGDGYTF; clone_size: .; v_call: TRBV11-3; d_call: TRBD1; j_call: TRBJ1-2
cdr3_nt: TGTGCCAGCACCGCGAACAATGAGCAGTTCTTC; cdr3_aa: CASTANNEQFF; clone_size: .; v_call: TRBV7-9; d_call: .; j_call: TRBJ2-1
cdr3_nt: TGTGCCAGCAGCCTCTGGGCTGCGGGGGGGCCTAGGGAGCAGTACTTC; cdr3_aa: CASSLWAAGGPREQYF; clone_size: .; v_call: TRBV7-2; d_call: TRBD2; j_call: TRBJ2-7
cdr3_nt: TGCGCCAGCAGCTTGCCGGGACAGGATAACAATGAGCAGTTCTTC; cdr3_aa: CASSLPGQDNNEQFF; clone_size: .; v_call: TRBV5-1; d_call: TRBD1; j_call: TRBJ2-1
cdr3_nt: TGCAGCGTCGGGGTGGGGAGAGGCAATCAGCCCCAGCATTTT; cdr3_aa: CSVGVGRGNQPQHF; clone_size: .; v_call: TRBV29-1; d_call: .; j_call: TRBJ1-5
cdr3_nt: TGTGCTAGTGGTTTGGTGGTGACGGGACTAGCGGGAAGAGGAGTGGGAACAGATACGCAGTATTTT; cdr3_aa: CASGLVVTGLAGRGVGTDTQYF; clone_size: .; v_call: TRBV12-5; d_call: TRBD2; j_call: TRBJ2-3